The clone carrying this TCR beta chain was observed a few times. This record belongs to a study of blood T cell repertoires in COVID-19. For the study at large: COVID-19 samples, acute and convalescent, were from the United States, Italy and Spain. The cDNA or gDNA used as material had been derived from T cells, B-cell-depleted T cells, or PBMCs.

Under the authors' procedure: From reference gene primer amplification, estimates of nucleated cell counts were derived. Some clones are missing from TCRdb's copy, which holds only in-frame ones; the method was immunoSEQ multiplex PCR. Clone size and the V and J calls come from that table; the DNA yielded D and trimming. The sample has 55,000 to 85,000 clones; around three quarters are singletons. The receptor was isolated from a man between 60 and 75 years old with active or convalescent COVID-19. The sample was peripheral blood.

CDR3 in DNA: TGTGCCAGCAGTCCCCTTGGAGGGAACTATGGCTACACCTTC. Its translation: CASSPLGGNYGYTF. The chain combines TRBV6-5 with TRBJ1-2; D gene unclear. The germline V gene has CDR1 MNHEY and CDR2 SVGAGI. V was clipped by 5 bases and J by 2 bases, with 12 bases between them. The CDR3 totals 14 residues.